Listed below are T cell receptor beta chains from one sample, sequenced in a study of blood T cell repertoires in COVID-19. Using immunoSEQ multiplex PCR, the repertoire was profiled, and TCRdb retains in-frame clones only, with some absent. The sample consists of about 330,000 clones, 88% of them appearing once. The sequenced material came from PBMCs or T cells enriched from blood (not recorded which). The receptors were sampled from a man between 25 and 39 years old who had recovered from COVID-19. Each CDR3 is given without its conserved first and last residue. Size values are once, few and many counts, or a class for expanded clones, and some rows have none.

TRBV15	-	TRBJ1-5	ATSRGTGNQPQH
TRBV27	-	TRBJ1-1	ASSLLDPSDRRWGLDHMNTEAF
TRBV21-1	-	TRBJ1-5	AAVASGNSNQPQH
TRBV2	-	TRBJ1-4	ASNGPTNEKLF
TRBV24-1	-	TRBJ1-2	ATSVGENYGYT
TRBV6-5	-	TRBJ2-7	ASSYGAGNSYEQY
TRBV11-2	-	TRBJ1-6	ASSLGSFNSPLH
TRBV3-1/TRBV3-2	-	TRBJ1-1	ASSLGQGRLNTEAF
TRBV28	-	TRBJ1-5	ASRPPGQALYSGNQPQH
TRBV24-1	-	TRBJ2-6	ATSPGVGGANVLT
TRBV7-9	once	TRBJ2-7	ASEKGGYEQY
TRBV4-1	once	TRBJ2-7	ASSFGASGDHSYEQY
TRBV9	-	TRBJ2-7	ASSVGAGADYEQY
TRBV14	-	TRBJ1-6	ASSQERLENSPLH
TRBV28	-	TRBJ1-2	ASRFGTSYGYT
TRBV11-2	-	TRBJ2-2	ASSPRTSGGASTGELF
TRBV24-1	-	TRBJ1-5	ATSATGGDQPQH
TRBV6-6	-	TRBJ2-7	ASGRPGEQY